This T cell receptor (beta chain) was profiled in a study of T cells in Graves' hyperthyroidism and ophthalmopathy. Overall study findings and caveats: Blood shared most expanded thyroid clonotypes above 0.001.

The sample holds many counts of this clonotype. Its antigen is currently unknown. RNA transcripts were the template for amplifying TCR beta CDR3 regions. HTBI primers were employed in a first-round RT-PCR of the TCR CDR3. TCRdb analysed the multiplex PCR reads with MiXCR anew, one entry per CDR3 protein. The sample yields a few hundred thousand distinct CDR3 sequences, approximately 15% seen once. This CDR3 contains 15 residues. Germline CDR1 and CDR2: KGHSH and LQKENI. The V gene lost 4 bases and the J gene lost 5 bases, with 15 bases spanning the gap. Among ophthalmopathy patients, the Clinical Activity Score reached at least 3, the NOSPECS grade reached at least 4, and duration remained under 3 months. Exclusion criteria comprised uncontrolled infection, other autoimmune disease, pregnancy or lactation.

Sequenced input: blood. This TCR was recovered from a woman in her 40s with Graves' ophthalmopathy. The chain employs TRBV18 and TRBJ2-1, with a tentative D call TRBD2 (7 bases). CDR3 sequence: CASSQGDYLNNEQFF. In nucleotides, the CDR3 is TGTGCCAGCTCACAGGGGGACTACCTAAACAATGAGCAGTTCTTC.